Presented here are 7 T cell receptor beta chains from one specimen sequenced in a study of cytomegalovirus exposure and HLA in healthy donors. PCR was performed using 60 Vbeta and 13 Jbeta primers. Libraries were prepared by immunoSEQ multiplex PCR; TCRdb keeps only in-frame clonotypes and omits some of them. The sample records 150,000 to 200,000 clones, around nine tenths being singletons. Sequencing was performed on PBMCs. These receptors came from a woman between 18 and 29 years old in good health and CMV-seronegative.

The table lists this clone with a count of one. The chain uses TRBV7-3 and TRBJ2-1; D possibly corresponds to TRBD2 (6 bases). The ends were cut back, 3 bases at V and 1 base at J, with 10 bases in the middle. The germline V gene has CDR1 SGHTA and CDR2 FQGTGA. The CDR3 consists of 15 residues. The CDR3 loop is CASSFGLPSYNEQFF. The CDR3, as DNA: TGTGCCAGCAGCTTCGGACTACCATCCTACAATGAGCAGTTCTTC.

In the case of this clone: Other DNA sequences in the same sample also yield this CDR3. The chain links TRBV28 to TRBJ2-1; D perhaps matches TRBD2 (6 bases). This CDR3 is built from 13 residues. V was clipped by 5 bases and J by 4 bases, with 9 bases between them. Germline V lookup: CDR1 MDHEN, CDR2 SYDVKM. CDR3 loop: CASSPAGYNEQFF. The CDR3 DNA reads TGTGCCAGCAGTCCAGCGGGTTACAATGAGCAGTTCTTC.

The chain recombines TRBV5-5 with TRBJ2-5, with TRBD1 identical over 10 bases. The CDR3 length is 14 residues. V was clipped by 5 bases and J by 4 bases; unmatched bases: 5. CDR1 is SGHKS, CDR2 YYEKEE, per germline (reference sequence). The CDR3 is CASSPGDRGETQYF. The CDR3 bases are TGTGCCAGCAGTCCGGGGGACAGGGGAGAGACCCAGTACTTC.

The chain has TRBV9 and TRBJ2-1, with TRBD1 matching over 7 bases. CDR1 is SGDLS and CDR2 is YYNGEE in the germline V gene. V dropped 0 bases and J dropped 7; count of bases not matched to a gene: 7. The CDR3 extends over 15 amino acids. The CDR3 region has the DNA TGTGCCAGCAGCGTAGAAGGGGGCCCCCGGAATGAGCAGTTCTTC. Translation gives CASSVEGGPRNEQFF.

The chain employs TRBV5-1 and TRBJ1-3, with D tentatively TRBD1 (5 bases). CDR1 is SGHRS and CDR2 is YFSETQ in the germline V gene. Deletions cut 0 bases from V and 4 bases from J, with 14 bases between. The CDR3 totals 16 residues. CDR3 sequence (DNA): TGCGCCAGCAGCTTGGGGACACCGATCTCGGGAAACACCATATATTTT. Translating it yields CASSLGTPISGNTIYF.

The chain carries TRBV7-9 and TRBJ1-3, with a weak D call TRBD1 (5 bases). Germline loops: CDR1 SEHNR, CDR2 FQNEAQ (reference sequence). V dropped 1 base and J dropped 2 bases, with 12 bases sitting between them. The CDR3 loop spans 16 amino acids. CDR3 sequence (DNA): TGTGCCAGCAGCTTAGGATCTGGGGGGACTGGAAACACCATATATTTT. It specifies CASSLGSGGTGNTIYF.

CDR3 bases: TGTGCCAGCAGTGCCTCGGGAGAGAACACTGAAGCTTTCTTT. This translates into CASSASGENTEAFF. The genes are TRBV6-6 and TRBJ1-1; no definite D call. The V end lost 5 bases, the J end lost 1 base, and 11 bases lay between the germline ends. The germline V gene has CDR1 MNHNY and CDR2 SVGAGI (reference sequence). This CDR3 comprises 14 residues.